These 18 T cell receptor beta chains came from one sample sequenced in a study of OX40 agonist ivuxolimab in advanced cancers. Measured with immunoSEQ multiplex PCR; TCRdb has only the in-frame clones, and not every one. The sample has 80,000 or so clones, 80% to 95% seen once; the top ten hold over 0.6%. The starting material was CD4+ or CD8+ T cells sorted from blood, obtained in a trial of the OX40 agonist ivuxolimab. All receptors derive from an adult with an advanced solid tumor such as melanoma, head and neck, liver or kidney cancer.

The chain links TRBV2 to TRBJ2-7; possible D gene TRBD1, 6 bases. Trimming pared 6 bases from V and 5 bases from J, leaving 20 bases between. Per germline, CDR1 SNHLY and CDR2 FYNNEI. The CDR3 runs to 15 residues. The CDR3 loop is CASRKEVGAGHEQYF. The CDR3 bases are TGTGCCAGCAGGAAAGAAGTGGGGGCAGGGCACGAGCAGTACTTC.

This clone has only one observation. As DNA, the CDR3 is TGTGCCTGGAGTCACATGACAGGTGCCGGGGCCCAGTACTTC. Residues: CAWSHMTGAGAQYF. The chain links TRBV30 to TRBJ2-5; possibly TRBD1 for D (6 bases). V was cut by 2 bases and J by 9 bases, with 19 bases left in between. The length of the CDR3 is 14 residues. Germline V gives CDR1 GTSNPN, CDR2 SVGIG (reference sequence).

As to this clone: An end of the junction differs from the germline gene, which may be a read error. The CDR3 bases are TGTGCCAGCAGCTACTGGTTGGAGGGCACTGAAGCTTTCTTT. Its translation: CASSYWLEGTEAFF. The genes are TRBV6-5 and TRBJ1-1; D is unresolved. Germline loops: CDR1 MNHEY, CDR2 SVGAGI. The CDR3 covers 14 residues.

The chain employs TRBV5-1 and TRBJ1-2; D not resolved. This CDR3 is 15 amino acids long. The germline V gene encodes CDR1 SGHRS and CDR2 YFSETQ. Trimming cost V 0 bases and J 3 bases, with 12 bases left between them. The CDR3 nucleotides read TGCGCCAGCAGCTTGGACGGGGTTTCGGACTATGGCTACACCTTC. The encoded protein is CASSLDGVSDYGYTF.

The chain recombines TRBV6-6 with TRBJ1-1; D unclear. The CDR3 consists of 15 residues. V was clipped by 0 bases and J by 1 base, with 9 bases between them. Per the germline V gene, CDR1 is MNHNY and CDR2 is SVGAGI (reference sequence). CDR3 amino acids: CASSYSRKENTEAFF. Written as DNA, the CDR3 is TGTGCCAGCAGTTACTCGCGGAAAGAGAACACTGAAGCTTTCTTT.

The CDR3 nucleotides read TGTGCCAGCAGCTTAATCTATAATTCACCCCTCCACTTT. Amino acids: CASSLIYNSPLHF. This rearrangement joins TRBV7-3 to TRBJ1-6, with D unclear. Germline CDR1 and CDR2: SGHTA and FQGTGA. This CDR3 has 13 amino acids. Deletions cut 1 base from V and 3 bases from J, with 1 base between.

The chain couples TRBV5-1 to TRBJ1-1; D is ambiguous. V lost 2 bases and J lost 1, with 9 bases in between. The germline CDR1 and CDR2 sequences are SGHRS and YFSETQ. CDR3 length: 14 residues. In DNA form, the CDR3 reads TGCGCCAGCAGCTTACAGCTATCGAACACTGAAGCTTTCTTT. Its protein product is CASSLQLSNTEAFF.

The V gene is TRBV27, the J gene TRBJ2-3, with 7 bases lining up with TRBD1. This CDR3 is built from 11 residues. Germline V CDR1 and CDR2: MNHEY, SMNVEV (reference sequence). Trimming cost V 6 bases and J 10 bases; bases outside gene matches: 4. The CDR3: CASSRQGAQYF. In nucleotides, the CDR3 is TGTGCCAGCAGCCGACAGGGAGCGCAGTATTTT.

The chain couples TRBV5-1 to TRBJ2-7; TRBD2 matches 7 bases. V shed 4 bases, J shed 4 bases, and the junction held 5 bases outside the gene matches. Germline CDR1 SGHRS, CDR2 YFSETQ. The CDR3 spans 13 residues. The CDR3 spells CASSLAASYEQYF. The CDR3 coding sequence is TGCGCCAGCAGCCTAGCGGCGAGTTACGAGCAGTACTTC.

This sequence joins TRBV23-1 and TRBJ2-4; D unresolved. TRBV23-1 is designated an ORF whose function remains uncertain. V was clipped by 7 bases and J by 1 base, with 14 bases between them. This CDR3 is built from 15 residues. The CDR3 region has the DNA TGCGCCAGCACCCCACCGGACGGGGCCAAAAACATTCAGTACTTC. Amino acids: CASTPPDGAKNIQYF.

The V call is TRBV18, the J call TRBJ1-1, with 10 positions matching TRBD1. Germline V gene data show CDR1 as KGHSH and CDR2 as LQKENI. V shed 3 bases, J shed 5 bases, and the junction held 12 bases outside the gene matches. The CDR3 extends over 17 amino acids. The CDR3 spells CASSPRVGTGVFTEAFF. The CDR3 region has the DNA TGTGCCAGCTCACCCAGGGTAGGGACAGGGGTTTTTACTGAAGCTTTCTTT.

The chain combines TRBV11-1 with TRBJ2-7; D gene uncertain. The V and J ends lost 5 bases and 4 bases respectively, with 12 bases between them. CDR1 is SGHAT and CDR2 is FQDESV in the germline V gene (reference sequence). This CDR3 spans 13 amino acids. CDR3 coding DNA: TGTGCCAGCAGCCTTGACCCTGAATACGAGCAGTACTTC. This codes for CASSLDPEYEQYF.

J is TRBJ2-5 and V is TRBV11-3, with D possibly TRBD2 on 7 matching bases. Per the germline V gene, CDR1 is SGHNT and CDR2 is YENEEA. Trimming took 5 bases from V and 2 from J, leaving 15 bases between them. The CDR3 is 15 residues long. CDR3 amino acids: CASSTRGAVQETQYF. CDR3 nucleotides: TGTGCCAGCAGCACCCGGGGGGCGGTACAAGAGACCCAGTACTTC.

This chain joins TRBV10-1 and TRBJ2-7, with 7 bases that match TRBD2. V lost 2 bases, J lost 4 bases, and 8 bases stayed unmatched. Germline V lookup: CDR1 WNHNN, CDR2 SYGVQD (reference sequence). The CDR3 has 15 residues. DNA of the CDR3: TGCGCCAGCAGTGAGGGGCTAGCGGCCGGATACGAGCAGTACTTC. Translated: CASSEGLAAGYEQYF.

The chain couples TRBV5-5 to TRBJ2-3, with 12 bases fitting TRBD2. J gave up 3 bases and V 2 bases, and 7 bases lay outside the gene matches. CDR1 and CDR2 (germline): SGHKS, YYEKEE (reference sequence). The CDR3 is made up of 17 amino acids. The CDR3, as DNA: TGTGCCAGCAGCTTCGCGACTAGCGGGGGCCTAACAGATACGCAGTATTTT. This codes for CASSFATSGGLTDTQYF.

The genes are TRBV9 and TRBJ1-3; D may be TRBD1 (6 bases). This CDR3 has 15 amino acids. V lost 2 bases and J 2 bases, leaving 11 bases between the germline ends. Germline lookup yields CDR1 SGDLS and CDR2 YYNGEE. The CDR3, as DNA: TGTGCCAGCAGCGTTCGGGGGGCCCCTGGAAACACCATATATTTT. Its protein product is CASSVRGAPGNTIYF.

The CDR3 sequence: CASSAGTPYF. CDR3 DNA sequence: TGTGCCAGCAGTGCCGGGACACCATACTTC. The chain combines TRBV6-1 with TRBJ2-5; tentative D call: TRBD1 (6 bases). The CDR3 has 10 amino acids. Germline V CDR1 and CDR2: MNHNS, SASEGT. The V end was cut by 4 bases, the J end by 14 bases, with 11 bases between.

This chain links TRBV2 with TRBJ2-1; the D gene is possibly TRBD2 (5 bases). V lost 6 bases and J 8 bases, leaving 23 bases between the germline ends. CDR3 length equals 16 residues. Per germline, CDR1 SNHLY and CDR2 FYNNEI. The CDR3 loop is CASRSPRTFPTDEQFF. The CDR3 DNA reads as TGTGCCAGCAGATCCCCTAGGACTTTTCCTACCGATGAGCAGTTCTTC.